This T cell receptor (beta chain) was retrieved from a study of T cells in Graves' hyperthyroidism and ophthalmopathy. Whole-study results and caveats: Ophthalmopathy was told apart from stable hyperthyroidism by a 13 V-J model.

The study left out patients who had uncontrolled infection, other autoimmune disease, pregnancy or lactation. Diagnostic decisions used clinical symptoms, serum thyroxine and TRAb, thyroid ultrasound and orbital computed tomography. Isolation of PBMCs was performed on around 10 ml fresh peripheral blood. At least ten counts were recorded for this clonotype. Antigen unknown. TCR beta CDR3 sequences were amplified from RNA transcripts. HTBI primers were employed in a first-round RT-PCR of the TCR CDR3. TCRdb reprocessed the multiplex PCR reads via MiXCR and lists one record per CDR3 protein. In the table there are 640,000 or so distinct CDR3 sequences, roughly 14% of which are singletons. J lost 3 bases, V lost 5 bases, and 7 bases had no gene match. This CDR3 comprises 14 residues. The germline gives CDR1 ENHRY, CDR2 SYGVKD.

The source is a woman between 40 and 50 years old with Graves' ophthalmopathy. Source material: blood. The V call is TRBV10-3, the J call TRBJ2-7, with TRBD1 matching 7 bases. DNA for the CDR3: TGTGCCATCAGTCTCGGACAGGCAGACTACGAGCAGTACTTC. Its translation is CAISLGQADYEQYF.